Each of the 16 T cell receptor beta chains below was sequenced from the same sample in a study of T cells in Graves' hyperthyroidism and ophthalmopathy. Regions amplified from RNA transcripts were the TCR beta CDR3 regions. HTBI primers were used for first-round RT-PCR of the TCR CDR3. TCRdb used MiXCR to reprocess the multiplex PCR reads, holding one entry per CDR3 protein. Altogether about 380,000 distinct CDR3 sequences are present, about 15% being singletons, with the ten largest covering less than 20%. Sample: blood. The receptor source for this set is a woman aged 25 to 39 with Graves' ophthalmopathy.

In regard to this clonotype: One junction end disagrees with the germline gene, perhaps due to a read error. J is TRBJ2-3 and V is TRBV19; D uncertain. The CDR3 runs 15 residues. Germline CDR1 and CDR2: LNHDA and SQIVND (reference sequence). As DNA, the CDR3 is TGTGCCAGTAGTCCCCGGACCGGTCGCACCGATACGCAGTATTTT. Protein: CASSPRTGRTDTQYF.

As to this clonotype: A read error may be the cause here, since a much bigger clone is one base away. The V gene is TRBV6-1, the J gene TRBJ1-5; TRBD1 might be the D (5 bases). Germline CDR1 is MNHNS and CDR2 is SASEGT. The CDR3 loop spans 15 amino acids. The chain's CDR3 is CAGSDWGGNNQPQHF. DNA of the CDR3: TGTGCCGGCAGTGATTGGGGGGGAAACAATCAGCCCCAGCATTTT.

The chain uses TRBV19 and TRBJ2-2; a weak D match, TRBD2 (6 bases). V lost 7 bases and J lost 2, with 11 bases in between. Germline V gives CDR1 LNHDA, CDR2 SQIVND (reference sequence). CDR3 length equals 14 residues. The CDR3: CASNGGENTGELFF. The CDR3 region has the DNA TGTGCCAGTAATGGAGGGGAAAACACCGGGGAGCTGTTTTTT. Filled out from reference TRBV19 and TRBJ2-2, the complete variable domain reads DGGITQSPKYLFRKEGQNVTLSCEQNLNHDAMYWYRQDPGQGLRLIYYSQIVNDFQKGDIAEGYSVSREKKESFPLTVTSAQKNPTAFYLCASNGGENTGELFFGEGSRLTVL.

Written as DNA, the CDR3 is TGCGCCAGTTATTGTGGGACTAGCGGGGGGACTTCCTCCTACAATGAGCAGTTCTTC. This translates into CASYCGTSGGTSSYNEQFF. The V call is TRBV10-1, the J call TRBJ2-1; 15 nucleotides line up with TRBD2. Trimming at V came to 9 bases and at J to 0 bases, leaving 12 bases not matched to a gene. This CDR3 has 19 amino acids. Germline CDR1 WNHNN, CDR2 SYGVQD (reference sequence).

This clonotype was recorded many times. The chain couples TRBV28 to TRBJ1-5; possible D gene TRBD1, 6 bases. The CDR3 runs to 15 residues. The germline V gene has CDR1 MDHEN and CDR2 SYDVKM. V lost 5 bases, J lost 5 bases, and 16 bases lay in between. The CDR3 bases are TGTGCCAGCAGTGGGGACACATCCGTCCATCAGCCCCAGCATTTT. Encoded protein: CASSGDTSVHQPQHF.

This clonotype came up many times. The chain uses TRBV12-5 and TRBJ1-2; possible D gene TRBD1, 5 bases. Germline V CDR1 and CDR2: LGHNT, FRNRAP. CDR3 length equals 14 residues. Trimming took 3 bases from V and 5 from J, leaving 13 bases between them. CDR3 coding DNA: TGTGCTAGTGGTTTCGGGGGAGTTAGATATGGCTACACCTTC. Its protein product is CASGFGGVRYGYTF.

This chain uses TRBV27 with TRBJ2-1; a weak D match, TRBD1 (5 bases). Germline V lookup: CDR1 MNHEY, CDR2 SMNVEV (reference sequence). The CDR3 is made up of 14 amino acids. V was cut by 6 bases and J by 7 bases, with 16 bases left in between. For the CDR3, the DNA is TGTGCCAGCAGAAGGCCAGGGTTTAGGAATGAGCAGTTCTTC. Protein: CASRRPGFRNEQFF.

This clonotype was counted many times. The J gene is TRBJ1-1, the V gene TRBV13, with D unclear. Trimming took 5 bases from V and 0 from J, leaving 13 bases between them. Germline V gives CDR1 PRHDT, CDR2 FYEKMQ (reference sequence). This CDR3 contains 15 residues. CDR3 sequence (DNA): TGTGCCAGCAGCCCCCTCACGGAACTGAACACTGAAGCTTTCTTT. Amino acid sequence: CASSPLTELNTEAFF.

This clonotype has at least ten counts. This chain links TRBV6-2 or TRBV6-3 with TRBJ2-5, with D maybe TRBD1 (6 bases). Trimming cost V 8 bases and J 3 bases, with 16 bases left between them. The CDR3 runs 14 residues. CDR1 and CDR2 (germline): MNHEY, SVGEGT. The CDR3 region has the DNA TGTGCCAGCGCAGTTAGAAGGACAGAAGAGACCCAGTACTTC. This translates into CASAVRRTEETQYF.

This clonotype was observed many times. This chain uses TRBV18 with TRBJ1-4, with D unresolved. The CDR3 sequence is 15 residues long. Trimming pared 3 bases from V and 3 bases from J, leaving 11 bases between. Germline CDR1 is KGHSH and CDR2 is LQKENI. In DNA form, the CDR3 reads TGTGCCAGCTCACCCGACGGATTGTCTAATGAAAAACTGTTTTTT. Encoded protein: CASSPDGLSNEKLFF.

Many counts were recorded for this clonotype. The chain uses TRBV24-1 and TRBJ2-2; no clear D. V was pared by 1 base and J by 1 base, with 6 bases between. CDR1 KGHDR and CDR2 SFDVKD come from the germline V gene. The CDR3 has 15 residues. The CDR3 sequence is CATSDFTENTGELFF. CDR3 bases: TGTGCCACCAGTGATTTTACAGAGAACACCGGGGAGCTGTTTTTT.

The chain links TRBV12-3 or TRBV12-4 to TRBJ1-1; D is possibly TRBD1 (6 bases). V was cut by 5 bases and J by 4 bases, with 14 bases left in between. CDR3 length: 14 amino acids. The CDR3 sequence is CASSIHREATEAFF. The DNA of the CDR3 is TGTGCCAGCAGTATACACAGGGAGGCCACTGAAGCTTTCTTT.

In regard to this clonotype: This clone may be a read error of a much larger clone one base away. The CDR3 ends on some other residue instead of the conserved phenylalanine or tryptophan, so this is likely a read error. The chain is built from TRBV6-1 and TRBJ1-5; D unresolved. CDR3 length: 14 residues. The V gene's germline CDR1 is MNHNS and CDR2 SASEGT. Deletions cut 6 bases from V and 4 bases from J, with 13 bases between. Written as DNA, the CDR3 is TGTGCCAGCAGCCCCGGGTATCTTAATCAGCCCCAGCATCTT. Translation: CASSPGYLNQPQHL.

This clonotype was recorded at least ten times. The chain combines TRBV20-1 with TRBJ1-4, with 8 bases fitting TRBD1. Looked up from germline, CDR1 is DFQATT and CDR2 is SNEGSKA (reference sequence). The ends lost 4 bases at V and 7 bases at J; junction bases unmatched: 8. The CDR3 runs 14 residues. The CDR3 is CSATFQGASEKLFF. The DNA for the CDR3 is TGCAGTGCTACATTCCAGGGGGCTAGTGAAAAACTGTTTTTT.

This clonotype was counted ten times or more. This chain connects TRBV12-3 or TRBV12-4 to TRBJ1-1; unclear D gene. Deletions cut 4 bases from V and 5 bases from J, with 14 bases between. This CDR3 is built from 14 residues. The DNA for the CDR3 is TGTGCCAGCAGTTCTAACCCAGAAGGGACTGAAGCTTTCTTT. It specifies CASSSNPEGTEAFF.

This clonotype has ten or more counts. V usage is TRBV7-9 and J usage is TRBJ2-7; D may be TRBD2 (5 bases). Germline CDR1 reads SEHNR; CDR2 reads FQNEAQ (reference sequence). The CDR3 contains 12 residues. Trimming removed 4 bases from V and 6 bases from J, with 10 bases in between. The CDR3 DNA sequence: TGTGCCAGCAGCTCTATGGCGGGCGAGCAGTACTTC. It encodes CASSSMAGEQYF.